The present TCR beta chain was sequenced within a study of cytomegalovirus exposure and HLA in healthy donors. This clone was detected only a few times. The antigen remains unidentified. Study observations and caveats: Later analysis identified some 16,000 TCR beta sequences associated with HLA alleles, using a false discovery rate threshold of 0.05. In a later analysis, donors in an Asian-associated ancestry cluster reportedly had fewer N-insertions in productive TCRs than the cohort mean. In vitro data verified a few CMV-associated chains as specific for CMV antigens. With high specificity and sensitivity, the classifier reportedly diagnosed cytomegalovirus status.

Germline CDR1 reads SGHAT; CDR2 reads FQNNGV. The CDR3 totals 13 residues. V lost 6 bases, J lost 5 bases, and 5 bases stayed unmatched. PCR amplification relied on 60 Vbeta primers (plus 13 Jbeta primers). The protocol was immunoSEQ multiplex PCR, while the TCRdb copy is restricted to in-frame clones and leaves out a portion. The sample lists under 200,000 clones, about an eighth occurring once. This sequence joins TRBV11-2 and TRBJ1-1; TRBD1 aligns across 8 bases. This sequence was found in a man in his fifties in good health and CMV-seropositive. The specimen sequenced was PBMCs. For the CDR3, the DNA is TGTGCCAGCAGTGGACAGGGTAGAACTGAAGCTTTCTTT. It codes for CASSGQGRTEAFF.